This T cell receptor (beta chain) comes out of a study of cytomegalovirus exposure and HLA in healthy donors. Study-level findings and limits: What was likely a sequencing artifact was a cluster of highly shared sequence variants. Reportedly, fewer N-insertions than the roughly 700-donor mean appeared in an Asian-associated ancestry cluster in a later analysis. HLA alleles showed associations with some 17,000 TCR beta sequences in a later analysis, at a 0.05 false discovery rate.

The CDR3 is 14 residues long. Germline V CDR1 and CDR2: MNHEY, SVGAGI. With respect to this clone: The antigen remains undetermined.

A multiplex PCR was run with 60 Vbeta primers and 13 Jbeta primers. Profiling relied on immunoSEQ multiplex PCR, and the TCRdb table lists in-frame clones only, not all of them. This sample lists approximately 120,000 clones; its ten largest clones have 2% to 2.5%. This TCR was sampled from a middle-aged man in good health and CMV-seronegative. Sequencing used PBMCs. V and J are TRBV6-5 and TRBJ2-5; possible D gene TRBD2, 5 bases. TRBJ2-7 matches the DNA end more closely, so the J call is doubtful. For the CDR3, the DNA is TGTGCCACTACACCGGGGAGAAGGGCCTACGAGCAGTACTTC. Its translation: CATTPGRRAYEQYF.